The TCR beta chain under discussion was sequenced for a study of control samples from healthy donors and cancer patients. Some clones are missing from TCRdb's copy, which holds only in-frame ones; the method was immunoSEQ multiplex PCR. The profile shows 130,000 or so clones, more than 70% of them singletons. The CDR3 covers 16 residues. Trimming left V 8 bases short and J 0 bases short, with 20 bases between. Germline V gene sequence: CDR1 SNHLY, CDR2 FYNNEI. The sequenced sample consisted of blood. The chain uses TRBV2 and TRBJ2-7; D is uncertain. The clonotype was recovered from a man aged 50 to 60 in good health. The CDR3 DNA follows: TGTGCCAGCGCTCCTCAAGGGCGGACGAGCTCCTACGAGCAGTACTTC. It codes for CASAPQGRTSSYEQYF.